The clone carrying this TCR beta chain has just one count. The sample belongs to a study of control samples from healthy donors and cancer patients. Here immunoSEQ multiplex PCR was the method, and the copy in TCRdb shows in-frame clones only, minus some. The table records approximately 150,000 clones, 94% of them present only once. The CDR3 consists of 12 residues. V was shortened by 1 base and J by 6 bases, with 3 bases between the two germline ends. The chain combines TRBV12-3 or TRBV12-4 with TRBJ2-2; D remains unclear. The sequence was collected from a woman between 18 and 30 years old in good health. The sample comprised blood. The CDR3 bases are TGTGCCAGCAGTTTAGACCCCGGGGAGCTGTTTTTT. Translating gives CASSLDPGELFF.